The TCR beta chain described here comes from a study of T cell repertoires in cytomegalovirus infection (dated by TCRdb to the late 2010s). Broadly, across the study: Recently identified HLA-C-restricted CMV epitopes, whose presentation resists viral immunomodulation, were targeted by peptide stimulations together with well-studied HLA-B-restricted epitopes. Donor HLA type was relevant to the analysis, because carriage of CMV infection together with the matching HLA type was indicated by public TCR beta signatures.

Of note for this clonotype: Its antigen target is currently unknown. Base qualities are not provided; no much larger clone lies one nucleotide away.

What the study reported, not specific to this receptor: The ex vivo response was dominated by HLA-C-restricted CMV-specific TCR beta clonotypes, and the single most frequent clonotype in two of eight donors was supplied by these HLA-C-restricted clonotypes. In both this cohort and an independent cohort of several hundred donors, the cumulative frequency of public TCR beta family members distinguished carriers of CMV infection plus the relevant HLA type.

CDR3 length: 16 amino acids, cysteine to valine. Here the CDR3 DNA is all that survives: 48 bases in frame from base 1. CDR1 and CDR2 are read off the germline V gene (reference sequence) as MNHEY and SMNVEV. V is pared back by 0 bases and J by 2 bases, with 14 bases lying between the germline termini. The treatment or condition label here, explained by the study, means: in vitro stimulation with specific CMV peptide epitopes to enrich CMV-specific T cells. The run used an Illumina HiSeq 1500. Starting from the raw public reads, TCRdb applied fastp trimming at Q25, assembled clones with MiXCR and retained in-frame beta chains. Each CDR3 protein appears once, grouped with its most common genes and DNA. The table for this sample lists approximately 770,000 distinct CDR3 sequences; 25% to 35% of them were counted only once. The ten largest clones capture 13% of the sample.

This receptor was taken from a human donor in good health (CMV status not recorded). Some clones in this sample may be carry-over from other donors' samples. The sample was cultured CD8+ T cells from PBMCs, taken from culture after CMV antigen stimulation. The chain is assembled from TRBV27 and TRBJ2-7; the D segment might be TRBD1 or TRBD2, since each matches 6 bases. Here is the DNA: TGTGCCAGCAGTTTATCGGGGAGGACAGCAACCTACGAGCAGTACGTC. This sequence encodes CASSLSGRTATYEQYV.